The subject of this entry is one T cell receptor beta chain. The V gene lost 4 bases and the J gene lost 6 bases, with 20 bases spanning the gap. The CDR3 is 15 amino acids. Germline lookup yields CDR1 SGHRS and CDR2 YFSETQ. The data are from a study of patients and donors after allogeneic stem cell transplantation. TCRdb redid the calling of the RT-PCR reads with MiXCR, one entry per CDR3 protein. The repertoire consists of approximately 430,000 distinct CDR3 sequences, with 16% occurring once and the leading ten covering 7.2%. The J gene is TRBJ2-7, the V gene TRBV5-1; weak D call: TRBD1 (6 bases). Sequenced: blood, either unsorted or a sorted T cell fraction (not recorded which). The TCR originated in a human donor who was either an allogeneic HSCT recipient or a stem cell or donor lymphocyte infusion donor (not recorded which). It is not recorded whose cells these are; they may come from a transplant donor. CDR3 sequence: CASSTGQTLVGEQYF. As DNA, the CDR3 is TGCGCCAGCAGCACCGGACAGACCCTAGTGGGCGAGCAGTACTTC.